A selection of T cell receptor beta chains follows, all from one sample in a study of CD4 T cells in relation to SARS-CoV-2 and coronaviruses. Using immunoSEQ multiplex PCR, the repertoire was profiled, and TCRdb retains in-frame clones only, with some absent. The sample shows 20,000 to 25,000 clones, about 80% of them seen only once. No antigen has been assigned to these receptors. Sample: CD4+ T cells from PBMCs, cultured in vitro. These receptors all stem from a human donor in good health. CDR3s include the opening cysteine and the closing phenylalanine or tryptophan. The D gene is left open where the match is weak.

cdr3_aa cdr3_nt d_call cdr3_length j_call v_call
CASSEAEGGELFF TGTGCCAGCAGTGAAGCGGAGGGCGGGGAGCTGTTTTTT NA 13 TRBJ2-2 TRBV2
CAISGTSGRIPTQYF TGTGCCATCAGTGGGACTAGCGGGAGAATTCCTACGCAGTATTTT TRBD2 15 TRBJ2-3 TRBV10-3
CASSDWSESSYNEQFF TGTGCCAGCAGTGACTGGAGTGAGAGCTCCTACAATGAGCAGTTCTTC NA 16 TRBJ2-1 TRBV6-4
CATSRARLDRDEQFF TGTGCCACCAGCAGAGCGAGACTAGATAGAGATGAGCAGTTCTTC NA 15 TRBJ2-1 TRBV15
CASSRGLAGVYNEQFF TGTGCCAGCAGCCGCGGACTAGCGGGAGTGTACAATGAGCAGTTCTTC NA 16 TRBJ2-1 TRBV12-1
CASSPSSLARSSYEQYF TGTGCCAGCTCACCATCATCATTAGCGAGAAGCTCCTACGAGCAGTACTTC NA 17 TRBJ2-7 TRBV18
CATTTGMNTEAFF TGTGCCACCACCACAGGAATGAACACTGAAGCTTTCTTT NA 13 TRBJ1-1 TRBV18
CASSSGTSGTQYF TGTGCCAGCAGCTCAGGGACTAGCGGTACCCAGTACTTC TRBD2 13 TRBJ2-5 TRBV7-2
CASSPRLAGGPLETQYF TGTGCCAGCAGCCCAAGACTAGCGGGAGGGCCGTTAGAGACCCAGTACTTC TRBD2 17 TRBJ2-5 TRBV7-6
CASSVTPITYNEQFF TGTGCCAGCAGCGTAACTCCCATAACCTACAATGAGCAGTTCTTC NA 15 TRBJ2-1 TRBV9
CSATELVGYGYTF TGCAGTGCTACTGAACTGGTGGGCTATGGCTACACCTTC NA 13 TRBJ1-2 TRBV20-1
CASSTGTGADTQYF TGTGCCAGCAGCACAGGGACGGGAGCAGATACGCAGTATTTT NA 14 TRBJ2-3 TRBV5-4
CASSQGDTQETQYF TGCGCCAGCAGCCAAGGGGACACCCAAGAGACCCAGTACTTC NA 14 TRBJ2-5 TRBV4-1
CASSFGADTQYF TGTGCCAGCAGTTTCGGTGCAGATACGCAGTATTTT NA 12 TRBJ2-3 TRBV12-3/TRBV12-4